This T cell receptor (beta chain) was recorded in a study of breast tumors, draining lymph nodes, adjacent tissues. At least ten counts were recorded for this clonotype. What it recognizes is unknown. Samples came from axillary lymph nodes draining the breast cancer. General observations from the study: Tumor and nontumor repertoires were significantly more similar in luminal-like than in basal-like breast cancer. The data were judged consistent with most tumor T cells coming from lymph node and expanding in tumor. Tumor repertoires ranked between lymph nodes and nontumor tissue in diversity, with V and J gene preferences.

TCRdb redid the calling of the multiplex PCR reads with MiXCR, one entry per CDR3 protein. Here the sample spans approximately 100,000 distinct CDR3 sequences, 20% to 25% being singletons. Input material: axillary lymph node tissue. This clonotype was obtained from a female donor with breast cancer. Some clones in this sample may be carry-over from other donors' samples.

This chain's CDR3 is CASSEDLGSNQPQHF. DNA of the CDR3: TGTGCCAGCAGTGAAGATTTGGGTAGCAATCAGCCCCAGCATTTT. V and J are TRBV2 and TRBJ1-5; D unresolved. Trimming took 1 base from V and 0 from J, leaving 7 bases between them. Looked up from germline, CDR1 is SNHLY and CDR2 is FYNNEI. The CDR3 has 15 amino acids.